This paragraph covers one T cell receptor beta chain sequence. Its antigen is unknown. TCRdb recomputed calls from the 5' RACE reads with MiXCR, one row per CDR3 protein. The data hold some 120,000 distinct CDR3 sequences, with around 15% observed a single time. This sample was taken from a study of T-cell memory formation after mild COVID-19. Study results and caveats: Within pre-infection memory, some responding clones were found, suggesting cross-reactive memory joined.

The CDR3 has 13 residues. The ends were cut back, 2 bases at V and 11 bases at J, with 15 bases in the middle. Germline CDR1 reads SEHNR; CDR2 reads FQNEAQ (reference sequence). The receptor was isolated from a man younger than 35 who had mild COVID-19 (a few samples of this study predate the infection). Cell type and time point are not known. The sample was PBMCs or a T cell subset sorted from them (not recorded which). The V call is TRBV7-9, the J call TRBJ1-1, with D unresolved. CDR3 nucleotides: TGTGCCAGCAGCTTAAGGGAGCCAAGCGGCGCTTTCTTT. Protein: CASSLREPSGAFF. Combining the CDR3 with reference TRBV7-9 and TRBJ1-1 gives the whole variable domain DTGVSQNPRHKITKRGQNVTFRCDPISEHNRLYWYRQTLGQGPEFLTYFQNEAQLEKSRLLSDRFSAERPKGSFSTLEIQRTEQGDSAMYLCASSLREPSGAFFGQGTRLTVV.